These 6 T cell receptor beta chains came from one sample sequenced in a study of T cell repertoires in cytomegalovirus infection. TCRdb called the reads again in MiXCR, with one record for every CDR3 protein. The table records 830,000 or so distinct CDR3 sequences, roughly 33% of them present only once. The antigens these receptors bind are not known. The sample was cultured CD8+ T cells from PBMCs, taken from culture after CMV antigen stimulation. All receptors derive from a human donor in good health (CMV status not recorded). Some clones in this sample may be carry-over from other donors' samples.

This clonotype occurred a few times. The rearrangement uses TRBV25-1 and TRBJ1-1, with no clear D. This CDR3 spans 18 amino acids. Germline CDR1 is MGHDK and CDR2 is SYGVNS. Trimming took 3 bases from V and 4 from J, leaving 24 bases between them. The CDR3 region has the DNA TGTGCCAGCAGTGAGGGCAGGATGGTGGCCCGATGGGGCACTGAAGCTTTCTTT. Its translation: CASSEGRMVARWGTEAFF.

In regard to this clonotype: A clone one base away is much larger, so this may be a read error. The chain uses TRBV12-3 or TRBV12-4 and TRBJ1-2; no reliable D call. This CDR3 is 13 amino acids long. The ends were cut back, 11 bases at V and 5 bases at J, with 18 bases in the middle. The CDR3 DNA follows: TGTGCCCTACAACCCAAGGGTCGGTATGGCTACACCTTC. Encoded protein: CALQPKGRYGYTF.

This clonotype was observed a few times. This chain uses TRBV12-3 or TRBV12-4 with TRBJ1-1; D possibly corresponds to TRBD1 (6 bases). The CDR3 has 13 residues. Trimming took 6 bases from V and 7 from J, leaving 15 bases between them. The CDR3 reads CASREAGAFEAFF. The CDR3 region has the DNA TGTGCCAGCAGGGAGGCGGGGGCATTTGAAGCTTTCTTT.

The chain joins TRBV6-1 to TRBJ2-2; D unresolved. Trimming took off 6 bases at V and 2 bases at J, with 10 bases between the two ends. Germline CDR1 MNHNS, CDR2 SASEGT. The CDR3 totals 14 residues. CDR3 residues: CASRVGINTGELFF. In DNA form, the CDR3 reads TGTGCCAGCAGAGTAGGGATCAACACCGGGGAGCTGTTTTTT.

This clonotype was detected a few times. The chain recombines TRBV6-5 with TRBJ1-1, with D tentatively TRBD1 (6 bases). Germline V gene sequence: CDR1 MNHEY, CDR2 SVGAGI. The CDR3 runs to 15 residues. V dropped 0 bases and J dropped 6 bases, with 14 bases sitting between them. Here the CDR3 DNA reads TGTGCCAGCAGTTACTCCGAACAGGGTATCGCTGAAGCTTTCTTT. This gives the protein CASSYSEQGIAEAFF.

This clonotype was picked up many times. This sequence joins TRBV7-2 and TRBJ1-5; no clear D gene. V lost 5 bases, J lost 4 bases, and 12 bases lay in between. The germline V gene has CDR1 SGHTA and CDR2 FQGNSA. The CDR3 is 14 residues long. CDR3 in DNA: TGTGCCAGCAGCCCGACCGTTCAGAATCAGCCCCAGCATTTT. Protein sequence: CASSPTVQNQPQHF.